This T cell receptor (beta chain) appears in the sequencing data of a study of identical twins. Many counts were recorded for this clonotype. What it recognizes is unknown. The CDR3 runs 15 residues. V lost 8 bases and J 0 bases, leaving 16 bases between the germline ends. Germline values: CDR1 WSHSY, CDR2 SAAADI. Findings and limits, study-wide: Insertions were fewer in abundant cord blood beta clonotypes, whereas memory repertoires showed none of this pattern. The study reached conclusions through statistical analysis that was cross-sectional, not following the same donors. In zero-insertion analyses, partial confounding could arise from invariant MAIT and iNKT cells.

After template switching added a universal primer site, the resulting cDNA carried unique molecular identifiers. TCRdb recomputed calls from the 5' RACE reads with MiXCR, one row per CDR3 protein. The sample includes approximately 670,000 distinct CDR3 sequences, roughly 6% of them seen just once. This rearrangement joins TRBV10-2 to TRBJ1-1; D not resolved. The TCR sequence derives from a man younger than 35 in good health. The sequenced sample was naive T cells sorted from blood. The CDR3 loop is CASGGYGVLNTEAFF. CDR3 in DNA: TGCGCCAGCGGCGGGTACGGGGTTTTGAACACTGAAGCTTTCTTT.